This TCR beta chain was sequenced in a study of T cell responses to AZD1222 COVID-19 vaccine. Study-level background: Doses given second, at about 4 or about 12 weeks, were pooled. Whole-study results and caveats: Nearly half of unique spike-specific TCRs reportedly avoided B.1.351 and B.1.1.7 mutated regions. It should be noted that donors were predominantly white British and more often female, and clonal diversity was possibly underestimated.

Worth noting for this clone: Its antigen is as yet unknown.

Data came from immunoSEQ multiplex PCR; TCRdb stores just in-frame clones and leaves some out. The data hold around 180,000 clones, with 88% observed a single time. The source material was peripheral blood, sampled on day 0 of AZD1222 vaccination. This TCR came from an adult in good health.

CDR3 in amino acids: CAISPLAGVGEQYF. The CDR3 DNA sequence: TGTGCCATCAGTCCCCTGGCGGGGGTTGGCGAGCAGTACTTC. The chain has TRBV10-3 and TRBJ2-7; 7 bases fit TRBD2. The trim removed 5 bases at V and 6 bases at J, leaving 10 bases unmatched. Per the germline V gene, CDR1 is ENHRY and CDR2 is SYGVKD. This CDR3 spans 14 amino acids.